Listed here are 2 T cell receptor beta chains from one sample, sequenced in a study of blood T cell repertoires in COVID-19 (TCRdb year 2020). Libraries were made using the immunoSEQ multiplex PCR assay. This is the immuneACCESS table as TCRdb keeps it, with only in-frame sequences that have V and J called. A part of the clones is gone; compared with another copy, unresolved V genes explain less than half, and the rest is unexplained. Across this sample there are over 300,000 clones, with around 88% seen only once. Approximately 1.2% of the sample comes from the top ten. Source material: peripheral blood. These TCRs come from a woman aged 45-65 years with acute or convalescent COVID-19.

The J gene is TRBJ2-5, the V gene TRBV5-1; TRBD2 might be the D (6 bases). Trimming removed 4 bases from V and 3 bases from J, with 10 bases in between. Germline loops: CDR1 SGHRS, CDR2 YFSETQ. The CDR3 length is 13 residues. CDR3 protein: CASSLGGEETQYF. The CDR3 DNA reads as TGCGCCAGCAGCCTCGGAGGGGAAGAGACCCAGTACTTC.

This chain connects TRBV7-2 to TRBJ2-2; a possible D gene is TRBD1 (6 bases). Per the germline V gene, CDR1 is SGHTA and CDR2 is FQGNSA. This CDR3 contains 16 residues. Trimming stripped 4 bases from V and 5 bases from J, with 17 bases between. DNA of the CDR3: TGTGCCAGCAGCTCCCTTCAGGGGACGGGAACCGGGGAGCTGTTTTTT. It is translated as CASSSLQGTGTGELFF.